Listed below are T cell receptor beta chains from one sample, sequenced in a study of cytomegalovirus exposure and HLA in healthy donors. Clones were sequenced by immunoSEQ multiplex PCR, and TCRdb holds only the in-frame ones, with some missing. Found here are fewer than 200,000 clones, approximately 81% of them singletons; the top ten hold 1%. Sequences were obtained from PBMCs. The receptors were gathered from a man under 40 in good health and CMV-seronegative. The CDR3 runs from the conserved cysteine through the conserved F or W. Each record gives: D gene, V gene, J gene, CDR3 DNA, CDR3 protein. D genes are given only for firm matches.

d_gene: TRBD1
v_gene: TRBV28
j_gene: TRBJ2-1
CDR3nt: TGTGCCAGCAGTTTTGAGGGGGCGCCCGAATATGAGCAGTTCTTC
CDR3aa: CASSFEGAPEYEQFF

d_gene: TRBD1
v_gene: TRBV6-1
j_gene: TRBJ1-6
CDR3nt: TGTGCCAGCAGTTGGTGGGGGACAGGGGCTTCACCCCTCCACTTT
CDR3aa: CASSWWGTGASPLHF

d_gene: TRBD1
v_gene: TRBV7-6
j_gene: TRBJ1-3
CDR3nt: TGTGCCAGCAGCCAGGACAGGGGGCGCATCAACTCTGGAAACACCATATATTTT
CDR3aa: CASSQDRGRINSGNTIYF

d_gene: TRBD2
v_gene: TRBV6-8
j_gene: TRBJ2-3
CDR3nt: TGTGCCAGCAGTTACCCATTTTCTCGTACTAGCGCAGACACAGATACGCAGTATTTT
CDR3aa: CASSYPFSRTSADTDTQYF

d_gene: TRBD2
v_gene: TRBV10-3
j_gene: TRBJ2-1
CDR3nt: TGTGCCTTGGGCGGGGGGGCTGAGCAGTTCTTC
CDR3aa: CALGGGAEQFF

d_gene: NA
v_gene: TRBV25-1
j_gene: TRBJ1-5
CDR3nt: TGTGCCAGCAGTGAAGGGGGGGGAAATCAGCCCCAGCATTTT
CDR3aa: CASSEGGGNQPQHF

d_gene: TRBD2
v_gene: TRBV2
j_gene: TRBJ2-1
CDR3nt: TGTGCCAGTGGGGGGACTAGCGGGCCCGAGCAGTTCTTC
CDR3aa: CASGGTSGPEQFF

d_gene: TRBD2
v_gene: TRBV2
j_gene: TRBJ2-1
CDR3nt: TGTGCCAGCTTTAGCGGGGGTTCCTACAATGAGCAGTTCTTC
CDR3aa: CASFSGGSYNEQFF

d_gene: NA
v_gene: TRBV7-2
j_gene: TRBJ2-7
CDR3nt: TGTGCCAGCAGCTTACGCCCTAGCTCCTACGAGCAGTACTTC
CDR3aa: CASSLRPSSYEQYF

d_gene: TRBD2
v_gene: TRBV6-1
j_gene: TRBJ2-2
CDR3nt: TGTGCCAGCATCCCAGCGGGAGACACCGGGGAGCTGTTTTTT
CDR3aa: CASIPAGDTGELFF

d_gene: NA
v_gene: TRBV2
j_gene: TRBJ1-5
CDR3nt: TGTGCCAGCAGTGGCAGGGTCAGCCTTCTAAATCAGCCCCAGCATTTT
CDR3aa: CASSGRVSLLNQPQHF

d_gene: NA
v_gene: TRBV7-9
j_gene: TRBJ2-5
CDR3nt: TGTGCCAGCAGCTTATACGGGACAAAAGAGACCCAGTACTTC
CDR3aa: CASSLYGTKETQYF

d_gene: TRBD2
v_gene: TRBV27
j_gene: TRBJ2-1
CDR3nt: TGTGCCAGCAGTCCAGGGACTAGCGGGGGGAATGAGCAGTTCTTC
CDR3aa: CASSPGTSGGNEQFF

d_gene: NA
v_gene: TRBV6-6
j_gene: TRBJ2-2
CDR3nt: TGTGCCAGCGCGGAGAACACCGGGGAGCTGTTTTTT
CDR3aa: CASAENTGELFF

d_gene: NA
v_gene: TRBV6-6
j_gene: TRBJ2-4
CDR3nt: TGTGCCAGCAGTTACGGGACAACGAGGGGAAACATTCAGTACTTC
CDR3aa: CASSYGTTRGNIQYF

d_gene: TRBD1
v_gene: TRBV7-8
j_gene: TRBJ2-7
CDR3nt: TGTGCCAGCAGCGTCCAAACAGGGGTCTACGAGCAGTACTTC
CDR3aa: CASSVQTGVYEQYF

d_gene: NA
v_gene: TRBV7-9
j_gene: TRBJ2-3
CDR3nt: TGTGCCAGCAGCCTAGCCTTGGGGGCCGCAGATACGCAGTATTTT
CDR3aa: CASSLALGAADTQYF

d_gene: TRBD2
v_gene: TRBV9
j_gene: TRBJ2-7
CDR3nt: TGTGCCAGCAGCGTAGATAGCGGGGGCAGATGGTACGAGCAGTACTTC
CDR3aa: CASSVDSGGRWYEQYF

d_gene: TRBD1
v_gene: TRBV29-1
j_gene: TRBJ1-5
CDR3nt: TGCAGCGTATGGGACAGGGGAAGCCAGCCCCAGCATTTT
CDR3aa: CSVWDRGSQPQHF

d_gene: NA
v_gene: TRBV2
j_gene: TRBJ2-7
CDR3nt: TGTGCCAGTAACGAGCAGTACTTC
CDR3aa: CASNEQYF